These 18 T cell receptor beta chains were sequenced from one sample in a study of shared clonotypes between healthy human individuals (dated by TCRdb to 2018 to 2020). Library method: the immunoSEQ multiplex PCR assay. TCRdb re-hosts the immuneACCESS table, in-frame sequences only. Its copies lack some clones; in the studies checked, an unresolved V gene accounts for under half of them, and the cause for the rest is not known. The sample includes 800,000 to 1,200,000 clones, with 70% to 80% observed a single time. The ten largest clones capture approximately 0.56% of the sample. The sequenced sample was memory CD4+ T cells from PBMCs. What this sample's cell subset or site label stands for: CD45RA-negative fraction. These receptor sequences come from a man between 18 and 35 years old in good health. Some clones in this sample may be carry-over from other donors' samples.

For this clone: A read error may account for a junction end that differs from germline. The rearrangement uses TRBV29-1 and TRBJ1-1; tentatively, D is TRBD1 (5 bases). The CDR3 covers 15 residues. The germline CDR1 and CDR2 sequences are SQVTM and ANQGSEA. The DNA of the CDR3 is TGCAGCGTCGAAGGGTACAGGTTCGTGGGCACTGAAGCTTTCTTT. This codes for CSVEGYRFVGTEAFF.

The chain uses TRBV28 and TRBJ1-2; tentative D call: TRBD1 (5 bases). Germline V gives CDR1 MDHEN, CDR2 SYDVKM. The CDR3 spans 12 residues. V lost 11 bases to trimming and J lost 6 bases, with 16 bases between them. CDR3 amino acids: CASSGTIHGYTF. In nucleotides, the CDR3 is TGTGCCTCTTCCGGGACCATCCATGGCTACACCTTC.

This sequence joins TRBV14 and TRBJ2-1, with TRBD2 matching over 12 bases. The CDR3 sequence is 16 residues long. The J segment lost 6 bases and the V segment lost 5 bases, leaving 8 bases of the junction unmatched. Germline values: CDR1 SGHDN, CDR2 FVKESK. CDR3 nucleotides: TGTGCCAGCAGCGATAAACTAGCGGGAGGCTTCAATGAGCAGTTCTTC. It specifies CASSDKLAGGFNEQFF.

The CDR3 nucleotides read TGTGCCAGCTTTGGTGGGGGCACCGGGGAGCTGTTTTTT. Its protein is CASFGGGTGELFF. The chain couples TRBV6-8 to TRBJ2-2; the D call may be TRBD1 or TRBD2 (5 bases each). The germline V gene has CDR1 MNHGY and CDR2 SAAAGT. The CDR3 sequence is 13 residues long. Trimming shortened V by 8 bases and J by 4 bases, and 11 bases separated the two germline ends.

There are a few counts of this clone. The V call is TRBV19, the J call TRBJ1-5; D not resolved. The CDR3 has 16 residues. The V end lost 5 bases, the J end lost 7 bases, and 21 bases lay between the germline ends. Germline V gives CDR1 LNHDA, CDR2 SQIVND (reference sequence). The CDR3 DNA is TGTGCCAGTAGTCCCCAAGTGGCTGGGAATTACCAGCCCCAGCATTTT. Residues: CASSPQVAGNYQPQHF. Full variable domain (rest looked up from reference TRBV19 and TRBJ1-5): DGGITQSPKYLFRKEGQNVTLSCEQNLNHDAMYWYRQDPGQGLRLIYYSQIVNDFQKGDIAEGYSVSREKKESFPLTVTSAQKNPTAFYLCASSPQVAGNYQPQHFGDGTRLSIL.

This clone was counted a few times. The genes are TRBV28 and TRBJ1-2; D unresolved. Deletions cut 2 bases from V and 0 bases from J, with 10 bases between. Per germline, CDR1 MDHEN and CDR2 SYDVKM. The CDR3 is 15 residues long. The CDR3, as DNA: TGTGCCAGCAGTTTAGGAGGAGCCTCTAACTATGGCTACACCTTC. Translated: CASSLGGASNYGYTF.

The rearrangement joins TRBV28 to TRBJ2-1; weak D call: TRBD1 (6 bases). CDR1 and CDR2 from the germline V gene are MDHEN and SYDVKM. The CDR3 has 14 residues. V shed 6 bases and J shed 1 base, with 10 bases lying between them. This CDR3 reads CASRRQASYNEQFF. The CDR3 DNA reads as TGTGCCAGCAGAAGACAGGCTTCCTACAATGAGCAGTTCTTC.

This clone was seen just once. The chain carries TRBV7-8 and TRBJ2-2; no clear D. Trimming pared 1 base from V and 5 bases from J, leaving 17 bases between. This CDR3 contains 17 residues. Germline assignment: CDR1 SGHVS and CDR2 FQNEAQ. The CDR3, as DNA: TGTGCCAGCAGCTTAGTTTCGTACCCCCTCGGGACCGGGGAGCTGTTTTTT. Protein product: CASSLVSYPLGTGELFF.

This rearrangement joins TRBV4-2 to TRBJ2-3, with TRBD2 matching 12 bases. V trimming: 0 bases; J trimming: 8 bases; junction bases outside the gene matches: 12. From germline, CDR1 is LGHNA and CDR2 YNFKEQ. The CDR3 is 18 amino acids. CDR3 sequence (DNA): TGTGCCAGCAGCCAAGAGACCAGACTAGCGGGGGACCAAGGTACGCAGTATTTT. Translating gives CASSQETRLAGDQGTQYF.

The genes are TRBV18 and TRBJ1-2; 8 positions agree with TRBD1. Germline values: CDR1 KGHSH, CDR2 LQKENI. CDR3 length equals 16 residues. After removal of 1 base from V and 4 bases from J, the junction contained 8 bases not matched to a gene. The CDR3 here is CASSPQGTGAFYGYTF. The CDR3 DNA sequence: TGTGCCAGCTCACCACAAGGGACAGGAGCCTTCTATGGCTACACCTTC. The full variable domain, rest sourced from reference TRBV18 and TRBJ1-2, is NAGVMQNPRHLVRRRGQEARLRCSPMKGHSHVYWYRQLPEEGLKFMVYLQKENIIDESGMPKERFSAEFPKEGPSILRIQQVVRGDSAAYFCASSPQGTGAFYGYTFGSGTRLTVV.

This clone has more than one count but fewer than ten. This chain connects TRBV6-1 to TRBJ1-1; possibly TRBD1 for D (6 bases). The V end lost 4 bases, the J end lost 3 bases, and 12 bases lay between the germline ends. The CDR3 is 14 amino acids. The germline V gene has CDR1 MNHNS and CDR2 SASEGT. This chain's CDR3 is CASSVRSGDTEAFF. The CDR3 DNA follows: TGTGCCAGCAGTGTTCGATCAGGGGACACTGAAGCTTTCTTT.

The genes are TRBV27 and TRBJ2-6, with D unclear. The CDR3 length is 15 residues. Between the trimmed V and J ends, which lost 5 bases and 0 bases, there was a span of 8 bases. Germline V gene lookup returns CDR1 MNHEY and CDR2 SMNVEV (reference sequence). Written as DNA, the CDR3 is TGTGCCAGCAGTCCCAGAGGCTCTGGGGCCAACGTCCTGACTTTC. Its translation: CASSPRGSGANVLTF.

This chain links TRBV7-2 with TRBJ2-1; D gene ambiguous. CDR3 size: 13 residues. Germline V CDR1 and CDR2: SGHTA, FQGNSA. V was clipped by 4 bases and J by 0 bases, with 4 bases between them. The CDR3 DNA reads TGTGCCAGCAGCTGGAACTCCTACAATGAGCAGTTCTTC. Translation: CASSWNSYNEQFF.

The V and J genes are TRBV7-2 and TRBJ2-7; tentatively, D is TRBD2 (5 bases). Per germline, CDR1 SGHTA and CDR2 FQGNSA. Trimming pared 5 bases from V and 3 bases from J, leaving 14 bases between. The CDR3 extends over 14 amino acids. CDR3 bases: TGTGCCAGCAGCAGCGTTTTCCGGGGCTACGAGCAGTACTTC. Translating gives CASSSVFRGYEQYF.

The J gene is TRBJ2-5, the V gene TRBV15, with D unresolved. With 4 bases removed from V and 5 bases from J, the gap between germline ends came to 8 bases. From germline, CDR1 is LNHNV and CDR2 YYDKDF (reference sequence). This CDR3 is 12 amino acids long. The CDR3: CATSKNGETQYF. The CDR3 DNA is TGTGCCACCAGCAAGAATGGGGAGACCCAGTACTTC. Variable domain in full (rest from reference TRBV15 and TRBJ2-5): DAMVIQNPRYQVTQFGKPVTLSCSQTLNHNVMYWYQQKSSQAPKLLFHYYDKDFNNEADTPDNFQSRRPNTSFCFLDIRSPGLGDTAMYLCATSKNGETQYFGPGTRLLVL.

This chain links TRBV7-3 with TRBJ2-1, with 9 bases lining up with TRBD2. The CDR3 is made up of 16 amino acids. The ends lost 2 bases at V and 6 bases at J; junction bases unmatched: 8. From germline, CDR1 is SGHTA and CDR2 FQGTGA. As DNA, the CDR3 is TGTGCCAGCAGCTTAGTTGGCGGGAGGGCACTCAATGAGCAGTTCTTC. Translation gives CASSLVGGRALNEQFF.

V and J are TRBV2 and TRBJ2-7, with TRBD1 matching 7 bases. Looked up from germline, CDR1 is SNHLY and CDR2 is FYNNEI. The trim removed 7 bases at V and 2 bases at J, leaving 11 bases unmatched. The CDR3 is made up of 15 amino acids. For the CDR3, the DNA is TGTGCCAGCATAAAGACCGGGACAGTGACCTACGAGCAGTACTTC. It specifies CASIKTGTVTYEQYF.

The V gene is TRBV5-1, the J gene TRBJ2-3; 9 bases fit TRBD1. CDR3 size: 16 residues. The junction had 11 bases not matched to a gene; V was cut back by 5 bases and J by 4 bases. The germline CDR1 and CDR2 sequences are SGHRS and YFSETQ. The CDR3 nucleotides read TGCGCCAGCAGGGACAGGGGTGGAAGATACGCAGATACGCAGTATTTT. As protein: CASRDRGGRYADTQYF.